These 10 T cell receptor beta chains were sequenced from one sample in a study of blood T cell repertoires in COVID-19. Clones were read by immunoSEQ multiplex PCR, and TCRdb kept only the in-frame ones, dropping some. The sample shows some 230,000 clones, around four fifths of them seen only once. The sample taken for sequencing was peripheral blood. Receptor source: a woman of 80 years or more with COVID-19, enrolled during active disease.

This clone was detected once. This rearrangement joins TRBV20-1 to TRBJ2-3, with 8 positions matching TRBD2. The CDR3 loop spans 15 amino acids. Trimming removed 5 bases from V and 8 bases from J; junction bases left unmatched: 15. CDR1 DFQATT and CDR2 SNEGSKA come from the germline V gene (reference sequence). CDR3 residues: CSAGGAGSGMGTQYF. CDR3 DNA sequence: TGCAGTGCTGGTGGGGCCGGTAGCGGGATGGGTACGCAGTATTTT.

The CDR3 region has the DNA TGTGCCTGGCACCCAAGGGGACTAGCGGACAATGAGCAGTTCTTC. It is translated as CAWHPRGLADNEQFF. The chain couples TRBV30 to TRBJ2-1; 11 bases map to TRBD2. Germline lookup yields CDR1 GTSNPN and CDR2 SVGIG (reference sequence). Trimming at V came to 5 bases and at J to 5 bases, leaving 8 bases not matched to a gene. CDR3 length: 15 amino acids.

This clone was found once. This rearrangement joins TRBV2 to TRBJ1-6; D is unclear. V was shortened by 7 bases and J by 7 bases, with 11 bases between the two germline ends. This CDR3 spans 13 amino acids. The germline V gene has CDR1 SNHLY and CDR2 FYNNEI. The chain's CDR3 is CASKEVGNSPLHF. The CDR3 nucleotides are TGTGCCAGCAAAGAGGTTGGGAATTCACCCCTCCACTTT.

The rearrangement uses TRBV11-1 and TRBJ2-2, with D possibly being TRBD2 (5 bases). V was cut by 5 bases and J by 4 bases, with 8 bases left in between. Germline V gene lookup returns CDR1 SGHAT and CDR2 FQDESV (reference sequence). The CDR3 loop spans 13 amino acids. DNA for the CDR3: TGTGCCAGCAGCATAAGCGGCACCGGGGAGCTGTTTTTT. Protein: CASSISGTGELFF.

The V call is TRBV7-9, the J call TRBJ1-4, with D unresolved. There are 18 residues in the CDR3. From germline, CDR1 is SEHNR and CDR2 FQNEAQ (reference sequence). V was trimmed by 3 bases and J by 3 bases, leaving 20 bases between them. The CDR3 DNA sequence: TGTGCCAGCAGCTTTAGCCAGCCTTTCCAAGTCTCTAATGAAAAACTGTTTTTT. It is translated as CASSFSQPFQVSNEKLFF.

The chain combines TRBV7-9 with TRBJ1-2; 8 bases are shared with TRBD1. The germline V gene has CDR1 SEHNR and CDR2 FQNEAQ (reference sequence). This CDR3 contains 12 residues. Germline trimming cut 7 bases from V and 8 bases from J; bases unmatched to any gene: 6. CDR3 sequence (DNA): TGTGCCAGCACCCCAGGGGGCGGGGGCTACACCTTC. This sequence encodes CASTPGGGGYTF.

This clone has a single count. This sequence joins TRBV5-1 and TRBJ2-7; D is possibly TRBD1 (6 bases). The CDR3 has 14 amino acids. V shed 0 bases and J shed 3 bases, with 10 bases lying between them. Germline V CDR1 and CDR2: SGHRS, YFSETQ. CDR3 coding DNA: TGCGCCAGCAGCTTGGGAGGGGACAACTACGAGCAGTACTTC. Residues: CASSLGGDNYEQYF.

The chain joins TRBV5-5 to TRBJ1-2; no clear D. The germline V and J ends were trimmed by 0 bases and 7 bases, with 10 bases remaining between them. The CDR3 runs to 13 residues. In germline, CDR1 is SGHKS, CDR2 YYEKEE (reference sequence). CDR3 amino acids: CASSLEISTGYTF. The CDR3 DNA sequence: TGTGCCAGCAGCTTGGAGATTTCTACTGGCTACACCTTC.

The rearrangement joins TRBV19 to TRBJ1-4; D is possibly TRBD1 (6 bases). The germline V gene encodes CDR1 LNHDA and CDR2 SQIVND (reference sequence). The V and J ends lost 7 bases and 7 bases respectively, with 16 bases between them. This CDR3 comprises 14 residues. DNA for the CDR3: TGTGCCAGTACCAAAGGGGGGGGGCGTGAAAAACTGTTTTTT. Translating it yields CASTKGGGREKLFF. Full variable domain (remainder filled in from reference TRBV19 and TRBJ1-4): DGGITQSPKYLFRKEGQNVTLSCEQNLNHDAMYWYRQDPGQGLRLIYYSQIVNDFQKGDIAEGYSVSREKKESFPLTVTSAQKNPTAFYLCASTKGGGREKLFFGSGTQLSVL.

The DNA of the CDR3 is TGTGCCAGTAAACAGGGGGGGTATCAGCCCCAGCATTTT. This gives the protein CASKQGGYQPQHF. The rearrangement joins TRBV19 to TRBJ1-5; 8 nucleotides match TRBD1. The length of the CDR3 is 13 residues. With 7 bases clipped from V and 5 bases from J, the junction kept 4 bases outside the gene matches. The germline V gene has CDR1 LNHDA and CDR2 SQIVND (reference sequence).